Shown below are 4 T cell receptor beta chains from a single sample sequenced in a study of molecular identifiers for immune sequencing clone quantification. A single record per CDR3 protein comes from TCRdb applying MiXCR to the PCR reads. The table has over 600,000 distinct CDR3 sequences, 20% seen once. The sequencing sample was made of naive CD8+ T cells from blood, with Jurkat cell RNA spiked in. Subset specified: FACS-sorted CD8+CD4-CCR7+CD45RA+ naive T cells. These TCRs come from a human donor in good health. Some libraries in this study had Jurkat cell RNA spiked in.

In its sample, this clonotype was seen a few times. The chain combines TRBV27 with TRBJ1-5, with 8 bases fitting TRBD1. V dropped 6 bases and J dropped 0; count of bases not matched to a gene: 10. The CDR3 loop spans 17 amino acids. Germline CDR1 and CDR2: MNHEY and SMNVEV (reference sequence). The CDR3 DNA reads TGTGCCAGCAGCCCCGGGACAGGACCCTATAGCAATCAGCCCCAGCATTTT. This codes for CASSPGTGPYSNQPQHF.

A word on this clonotype: This clone may be a read error of a much larger clone one base away. The CDR3 DNA reads as TGTGCCACCAGTACTATTAGGGGGGGCCTGAACACTGGAGCTTTCTTT. Amino acids: CATSTIRGGLNTGAFF. J is TRBJ1-1 and V is TRBV24-1; maybe TRBD1 (6 bases). Germline CDR1 is KGHDR and CDR2 is SFDVKD. CDR3 size: 16 residues.

This clonotype occurred many times. The chain recombines TRBV7-9 with TRBJ1-1; a weak D match, TRBD1 (5 bases). There are 15 residues in the CDR3. V lost 2 bases and J lost 4, with 14 bases in between. The germline gives CDR1 SEHNR, CDR2 FQNEAQ (reference sequence). DNA for the CDR3: TGTGCCAGCAGCTTATGGCAGGGAGGGATCACTGAAGCTTTCTTT. Its protein is CASSLWQGGITEAFF.

This clonotype came up many times. The V call is TRBV12-3 or TRBV12-4, the J call TRBJ1-5; D remains unclear. Trimming pared 6 bases from V and 0 bases from J, leaving 12 bases between. The CDR3 runs to 15 residues. The CDR3 is CASSQTDYSNQPQHF. In DNA form, the CDR3 reads TGTGCCAGCAGCCAGACGGACTATAGCAATCAGCCCCAGCATTTT.